The following is a TCR beta chain sequence with its context. The target antigen is unknown. Other DNA sequences in the sample encode the same CDR3. Some clones are missing from TCRdb's copy, which holds only in-frame ones; the method was immunoSEQ multiplex PCR. The sample lists about 39,000 clones; about 73% were seen once. CDR1 is SNHLY and CDR2 is FYNNEI in the germline V gene. Deletions cut 2 bases from V and 1 base from J, with 8 bases between. This CDR3 comprises 14 residues. The sort gate was single viable CD3+CD4+CD8-CD45RO+ cells for memory CD4+ T cells. CD4+ T cells were isolated by positive magnetic selection. The data stem from a study of memory CD4+ T cells and cytomegalovirus serostatus. Study outcomes and limitations: Repertoires predicted CMV serostatus with median bootstrapped AUC of 0.95.

Sequencing was carried out using memory CD4+ T cells from blood. This TCR derives from an adult in good health and CMV-seronegative. The chain couples TRBV2 to TRBJ1-1, with a weak D call TRBD1 (5 bases). The CDR3 nucleotides are TGTGCCAGCAGTGAACTGACAGCGAACACTGAAGCTTTCTTT. This gives the protein CASSELTANTEAFF.